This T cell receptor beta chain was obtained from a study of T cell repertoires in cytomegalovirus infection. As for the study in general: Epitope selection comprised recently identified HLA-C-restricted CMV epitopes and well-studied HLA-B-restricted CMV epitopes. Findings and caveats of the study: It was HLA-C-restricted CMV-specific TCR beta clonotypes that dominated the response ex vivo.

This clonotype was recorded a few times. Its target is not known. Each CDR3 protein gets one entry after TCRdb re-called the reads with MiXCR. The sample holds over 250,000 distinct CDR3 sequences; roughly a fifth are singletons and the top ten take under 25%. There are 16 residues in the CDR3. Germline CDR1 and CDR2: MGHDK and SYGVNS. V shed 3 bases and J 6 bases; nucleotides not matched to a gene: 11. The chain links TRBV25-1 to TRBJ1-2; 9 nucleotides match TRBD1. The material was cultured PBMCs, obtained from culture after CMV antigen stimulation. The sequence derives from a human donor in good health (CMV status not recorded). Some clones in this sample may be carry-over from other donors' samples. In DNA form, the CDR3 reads TGTGCCAGCAGTGAGATATATGGGACAGGGAAGGATGGCTACACCTTC. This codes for CASSEIYGTGKDGYTF.